This T cell receptor (beta chain) was sequenced during a study of cytomegalovirus exposure and HLA in healthy donors. PCR employed 60 Vbeta and 13 Jbeta primers. The repertoire was sequenced with immunoSEQ multiplex PCR; TCRdb's copy has only in-frame clones and lacks some. Its table lists about 62,000 clones. Sequences were obtained from PBMCs. The sequence came from a man aged 30 to 45 in good health and CMV-seropositive.

CDR3 coding DNA: TGTGCCAGCAGCGGACTAGCGGGCAATGAGCAGTTCTTC. It yields the protein CASSGLAGNEQFF. This chain connects TRBV6-5 to TRBJ2-1, with 11 positions matching TRBD2. CDR1 and CDR2 from the germline V gene are MNHEY and SVGAGI. J gave up 6 bases and V 6 bases, and 1 base lay outside the gene matches. The CDR3 is made up of 13 amino acids.